This T cell receptor beta chain was sequenced during a study of blood T cell repertoires in COVID-19. The table came from immunoSEQ multiplex PCR; TCRdb's copy has only in-frame clones and leaves some out. The sample lists over 350,000 clones, about nine tenths occurring once. Trimming cost V 4 bases and J 4 bases, with 12 bases left between them. From germline, CDR1 is SGHNT and CDR2 YYREEE (reference sequence). The CDR3 spans 14 residues. This rearrangement joins TRBV5-4 to TRBJ2-1, with D hard to call. The material sequenced was peripheral blood. The sequence came from a woman between 25 and 40 years old with active or convalescent COVID-19. The CDR3 DNA reads TGTGCCAGCAGCCCAATTGATCGGTACAATGAGCAGTTCTTC. Amino acids: CASSPIDRYNEQFF.